The present T cell receptor (beta chain) was sequenced within a study of CD8+ T cells in alopecia areata. Overall study context: Tofacitinib therapy took 6 to 18 months; 6 months off drug came after.

The sequencing template was cDNA reverse transcribed from extracted RNA. The protocol was immunoSEQ multiplex PCR, while the TCRdb copy is restricted to in-frame clones and leaves out a portion. The table lists just over 150,000 clones, about 53% of them singletons, with 15% to 20% in the top ten. This CDR3 is built from 17 residues. The germline CDR1 and CDR2 sequences are SGHRS and YFSETQ. V was trimmed by 6 bases and J by 2 bases, leaving 24 bases between them. Sequencing used CD8+ T cells sorted from blood, obtained at week 0. V gene TRBV5-1 combines with J gene TRBJ2-7; D is perhaps TRBD1 (8 bases). The receptor's source is a human donor with alopecia areata. The DNA for the CDR3 is TGCGCCAGCACCAACGGACAGGGAGGGAGAAAAACCTACGAGCAGTACTTC. Amino acid sequence: CASTNGQGGRKTYEQYF.